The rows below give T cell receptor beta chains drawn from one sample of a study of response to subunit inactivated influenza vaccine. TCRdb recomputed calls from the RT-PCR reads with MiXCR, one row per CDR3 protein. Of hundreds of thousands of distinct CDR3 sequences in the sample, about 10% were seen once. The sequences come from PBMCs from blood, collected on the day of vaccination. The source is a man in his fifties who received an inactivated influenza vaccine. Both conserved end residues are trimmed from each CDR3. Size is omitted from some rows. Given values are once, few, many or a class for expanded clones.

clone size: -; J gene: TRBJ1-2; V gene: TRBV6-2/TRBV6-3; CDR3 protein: ASRPAGGGYT
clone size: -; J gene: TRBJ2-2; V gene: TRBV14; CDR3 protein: ASSQFYGELF
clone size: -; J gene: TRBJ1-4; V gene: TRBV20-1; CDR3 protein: SVGTERQLF
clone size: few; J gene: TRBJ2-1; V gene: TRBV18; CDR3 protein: ASSPPGPSEQF
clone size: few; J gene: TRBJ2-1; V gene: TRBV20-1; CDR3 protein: SARGGSGDNEQF
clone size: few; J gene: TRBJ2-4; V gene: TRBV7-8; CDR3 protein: ASSSDSSLAKNIQY
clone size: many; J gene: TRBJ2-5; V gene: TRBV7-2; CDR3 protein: ASSSGLRETQY
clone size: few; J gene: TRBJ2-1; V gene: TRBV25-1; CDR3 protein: ASSDRRNEQF
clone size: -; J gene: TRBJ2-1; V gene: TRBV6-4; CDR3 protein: ASSDGGSPEQF
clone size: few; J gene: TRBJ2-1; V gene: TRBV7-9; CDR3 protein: ASGTPGPYNEQF
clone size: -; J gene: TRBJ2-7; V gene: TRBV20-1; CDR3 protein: SGEDRVWGYEQY
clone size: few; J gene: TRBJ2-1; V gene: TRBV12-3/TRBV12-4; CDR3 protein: ASSLGGAGVNEQF
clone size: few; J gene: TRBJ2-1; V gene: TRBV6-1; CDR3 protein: ASRRGQVVDNEQF
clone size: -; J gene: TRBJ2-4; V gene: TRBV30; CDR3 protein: AWSGRTIQY
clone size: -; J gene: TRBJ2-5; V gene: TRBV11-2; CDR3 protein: ASSLAGLVLETQY
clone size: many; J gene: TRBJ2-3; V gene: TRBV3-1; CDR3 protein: ASSQDFLLADLITDTQY
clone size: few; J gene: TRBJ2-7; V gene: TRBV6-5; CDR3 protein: ASSYVTGVLWGEQY
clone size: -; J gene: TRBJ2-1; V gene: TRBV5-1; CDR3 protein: ASSSLTSGRHEQF
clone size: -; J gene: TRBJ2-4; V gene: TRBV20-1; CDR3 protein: SARGAGGRVEDIQY
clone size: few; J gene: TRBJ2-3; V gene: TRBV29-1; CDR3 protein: SGRNRSSTDTQY
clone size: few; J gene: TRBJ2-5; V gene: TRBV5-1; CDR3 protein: ASSLGDLRLAKETQY
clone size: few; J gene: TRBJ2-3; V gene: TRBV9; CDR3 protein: ASSVVGVPSTDTQY
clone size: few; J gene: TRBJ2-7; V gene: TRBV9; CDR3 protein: ASSAGLVNYEQY
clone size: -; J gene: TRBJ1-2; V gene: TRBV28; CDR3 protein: ASSLIGSVDLRDYGYT
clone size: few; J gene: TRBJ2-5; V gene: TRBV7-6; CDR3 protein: ASSHWGDSETQY
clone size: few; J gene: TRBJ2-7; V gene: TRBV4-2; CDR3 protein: ASSQAGTPSEQY